These T cell receptor beta chains were read from a single sample in a study of regulatory T cells in long-lasting Graves disease. Each CDR3 protein gets one entry after TCRdb re-called the multiplex PCR reads with MiXCR. The sample includes hundreds of thousands of distinct CDR3 sequences, around 16% of them seen just once. The same data also went into a second study, on T cells in Graves' hyperthyroidism and ophthalmopathy.

The sample consisted of peripheral blood mononuclear cells (PBMCs), taken at new diagnosis, from a patient treated with antithyroid drugs. The receptors come from a woman aged 35-60 years with Graves disease. The CDR3 runs from the conserved cysteine through the conserved F or W. The D gene is left open where the match is weak. Clone size is shown for a subset of rows, as once, few, many or a class of expanded clone.

j_gene | d_gene | v_gene | abundance | CDR3nt | CDR3aa
TRBJ2-1 | TRBD2 | TRBV7-9 | NA | TGTGCCAGCAGTTTTTGGACTAGCGGTTACAATGAGCAGTTCTTC | CASSFWTSGYNEQFF
TRBJ2-3 | NA | TRBV2 | many | TGTGCCAGCAGTGAAGGAGCGGTCCGCTCGTCCGATACGCAGTATTTT | CASSEGAVRSSDTQYF
TRBJ1-4 | TRBD1 | TRBV2 | few | TGTGCCAGCAGGGGGACAGGGGTTTCTAATGAAAAACTGTTTTTT | CASRGTGVSNEKLFF
TRBJ1-5 | NA | TRBV4-1 | few | TGCGCCAGCAGCCAAGGCTACAATCAGCCCCAGCATTTT | CASSQGYNQPQHF
TRBJ2-3 | TRBD1 | TRBV20-1 | many | TGCAGTGTACGCAGGGGGATCTCCACAGATACGCAGTATTTT | CSVRRGISTDTQYF
TRBJ1-4 | NA | TRBV6-1 | few | TGTGCCAGCAGTGAAAACTTCCAGGGTGAAAAACTGTTTTTT | CASSENFQGEKLFF
TRBJ2-7 | TRBD1 | TRBV7-9 | NA | TGTGCCAGCACTCGGGGACAGGGGGCCTACGAGCAGTACTTC | CASTRGQGAYEQYF
TRBJ1-1 | NA | TRBV4-1 | many | TGCGCCAGCAGCCAACCGGCTGGGCGGCGTCAGAACACTGAAGCTTTCTTT | CASSQPAGRRQNTEAFF
TRBJ1-2 | NA | TRBV2 | many | TGTGCCAGCAAGAGTGGGAGCGGCTACACCTTC | CASKSGSGYTF
TRBJ1-2 | NA | TRBV27 | many | TGTGCCAGCAGTTCTCCTGGGAAGAATAGCTATGGCTACACCTTC | CASSSPGKNSYGYTF
TRBJ2-1 | NA | TRBV4-1 | few | TGCGCCAGCAGCCAACCTATAGGTCACAGCGGCTCCTACAATGAGCAGTTCTTC | CASSQPIGHSGSYNEQFF
TRBJ1-2 | NA | TRBV15 | many | TGTGCCACCAGCAGAACCAGGGCGGACTATGGCTACACCTTC | CATSRTRADYGYTF
TRBJ2-7 | TRBD2 | TRBV10-3 | NA | TGTGCCATCAGAGAGGGACTAGCGGGGACCTACGAGCAGTACTTC | CAIREGLAGTYEQYF
TRBJ1-2 | TRBD1 | TRBV6-2/TRBV6-3 | NA | TGTGCCAGCAGTCACTCAGGGACAGGGGGGGACTATGGCTACACCTTC | CASSHSGTGGDYGYTF
TRBJ1-2 | NA | TRBV12-3/TRBV12-4 | many | TGTGCCAGCAGTTTGCGGGACCCTTATGGCTACACCTTC | CASSLRDPYGYTF
TRBJ1-6 | NA | TRBV5-5 | few | TGTGCCAGCAGTTTTGACAGTAGGATGGCTAATTCACCCCTCCACTTT | CASSFDSRMANSPLHF
TRBJ2-2 | TRBD2 | TRBV5-5 | few | TGTGCCAGCAGCTTGGTTAGCGGGGCGGCCGGGGAGCTGTTTTTT | CASSLVSGAAGELFF
TRBJ1-5 | NA | TRBV10-3 | many | TGTGCCATCAGGCCAGGGGAGAATCAGCCCCAGCATTTT | CAIRPGENQPQHF
TRBJ1-2 | NA | TRBV6-1 | NA | TGTGCCAGCAGTGAAGGTTGGCAGGTCTATGGCTACACCTTC | CASSEGWQVYGYTF
TRBJ2-1 | NA | TRBV9 | many | TGTGCCAGCACGCACACGGGACGGGACAATGAGCAGTTCTTC | CASTHTGRDNEQFF
TRBJ2-1 | NA | TRBV5-1 | few | TGCGCCAGCAGCCCACGGGCAGGGACCGATGAGCAGTTCTTC | CASSPRAGTDEQFF
TRBJ2-1 | TRBD2 | TRBV9 | NA | TGTGCCAGCAGCGTCAACCCTACTAGCGGGGCGCCCGAGGTGTTCTTC | CASSVNPTSGAPEVFF
TRBJ1-5 | NA | TRBV6-1 | NA | TGTGCCAGCACCGTCTTCGGGGGAGGTCAGCCCCAGCATTTT | CASTVFGGGQPQHF
TRBJ2-2 | NA | TRBV29-1 | NA | TGCAGCGTCACCTCGGGGGGCTACACCGGGGAGCTGTTTTTT | CSVTSGGYTGELFF
TRBJ1-1 | NA | TRBV13 | many | TGTGCCAGCAGCCTGTCTTTTGGGAGGGCTGAAGCTTTCTTT | CASSLSFGRAEAFF
TRBJ2-3 | NA | TRBV5-1 | NA | TGCGCCAGCAGCCGGGGGCCGGACACAGATACGCAGTATTTT | CASSRGPDTDTQYF
TRBJ2-7 | TRBD2 | TRBV5-1 | many | TGTGCCAGCCGCGGGGGGGGCGAGCAGTACTTC | CASRGGGEQYF
TRBJ2-7 | TRBD2 | TRBV13 | few | TGTGCCAGCAGCTTAGGGGTGGGACTAGCGGGGACCCGCTCCTACGAGCAGTACTTC | CASSLGVGLAGTRSYEQYF
TRBJ2-5 | NA | TRBV12-3/TRBV12-4 | few | TGTGCCAGCACCCCCGACCCTGGTATGGAGACCCAGTACTTC | CASTPDPGMETQYF
TRBJ2-1 | TRBD1 | TRBV11-2 | many | TGTGCCAGCAGCAGACGTCCGGGACAGAATTACAATGAGCAGTTCTTC | CASSRRPGQNYNEQFF
TRBJ1-5 | TRBD1 | TRBV6-1 | many | TGTGCCAGCAGCAGGACAGGGTATAGCAATCAGCCCCAGCATTTT | CASSRTGYSNQPQHF
TRBJ2-3 | TRBD2 | TRBV7-6 | many | TGTGCCAGCAGCTTAATGAGCGGGGGGACCACAGATACGCAGTATTTT | CASSLMSGGTTDTQYF
TRBJ2-7 | NA | TRBV20-1 | many | TGCAGTGCTAGATATACTAGTACCGAGCAGTACTTC | CSARYTSTEQYF
TRBJ1-5 | NA | TRBV12-3/TRBV12-4 | many | TGTGCCAGCAACCAATCAAGCAATCAGCCCCAGCATTTT | CASNQSSNQPQHF
TRBJ2-1 | NA | TRBV3-1 | many | TGTGCCAGCAGCCAAGATCCGGGGAGTAGCCAGTTCTTC | CASSQDPGSSQFF
TRBJ2-7 | TRBD1 | TRBV9 | NA | TGTGCCAGCAGCGTAGGCCCGACGACAGGGCCTCCCTACGAGCAGTACTTC | CASSVGPTTGPPYEQYF
TRBJ2-3 | NA | TRBV2 | many | TGTGCCAGCAGTGTTCAGGGGAAGAGCACAGATACGCAGTATTTT | CASSVQGKSTDTQYF
TRBJ1-1 | NA | TRBV7-9 | many | TGTGCCAGCAGCTTTCAGGAGAACACTGAAGCTTTCTTT | CASSFQENTEAFF
TRBJ1-2 | NA | TRBV12-3/TRBV12-4 | many | TGTGCCAGCAAGACCGGACAGTTCTCCAGCGCCTATGGCTACACCTTC | CASKTGQFSSAYGYTF
TRBJ1-1 | NA | TRBV20-1 | NA | TGCAGTGCTAGAGACCTTCGGAAAAACACTGAAGCTTTCTTT | CSARDLRKNTEAFF
TRBJ1-4 | TRBD1 | TRBV29-1 | many | TGCAGCGTCAGGGGGAGGGCAACTAATGAAAAACTGTTTTTT | CSVRGRATNEKLFF
TRBJ2-3 | NA | TRBV2 | many | TGTGCCAGCAGTGAAAGCTTCGTTAGGAATACGCAGTATTTT | CASSESFVRNTQYF
TRBJ2-3 | TRBD2 | TRBV5-1 | NA | TGCGCCAGCACTACCGGGACTAGCGGCTTAGATACGCAGTATTTT | CASTTGTSGLDTQYF
TRBJ2-1 | TRBD2 | TRBV27 | NA | TGTGCCAGCAGTACGACTCCGGGGGGTGAGCAGTTCTTC | CASSTTPGGEQFF
TRBJ1-1 | TRBD1 | TRBV5-1 | many | TGCGCCAGCAGCACCCCACAGGGGGCTGACGCTTTCTTT | CASSTPQGADAFF
TRBJ1-2 | NA | TRBV12-3/TRBV12-4 | few | TGTGCCAGCAGCAACAGGGCCCTCTATGGCTACACCTTC | CASSNRALYGYTF
TRBJ1-5 | NA | TRBV19 | NA | TGTGCCAGTAAGTCTGTAGGGGGGCTTGAGAGCAATCAGCCCCAGCATTTT | CASKSVGGLESNQPQHF
TRBJ1-2 | NA | TRBV6-9 | NA | TGTGCCAGCAGTTTTGAGTCAGGGTCGCGGTATGGCTACACCTTC | CASSFESGSRYGYTF
TRBJ2-2 | NA | TRBV28 | NA | TGTGCCAGCGGTTTAATCGACGGGGGATATAGGGAGCTGTTTTTT | CASGLIDGGYRELFF
TRBJ1-2 | TRBD1 | TRBV28 | many | TGTGCCAGCAGCCATAGGACAGGCAAAGGCTATGGCTACACCTTC | CASSHRTGKGYGYTF
TRBJ1-1 | NA | TRBV12-3/TRBV12-4 | many | TGTGCCAGCAGGACAAACATGAACACTGAAGCTTTCTTT | CASRTNMNTEAFF
TRBJ1-2 | NA | TRBV5-5 | many | TGTGCCAGCAGCTTGGGGGGGGATCGTCCCTATGGCTACACCTTC | CASSLGGDRPYGYTF
TRBJ2-7 | NA | TRBV6-1 | many | TGTGCCAGCAGAAACGGAGAGGGTATGTCCTACGAGCAGTACTTC | CASRNGEGMSYEQYF